The TCR beta chain under discussion was sequenced for a study of beta chain features in type 1 diabetes. Whole-study findings and limits: Among all four CD4+ subsets, Type 1 diabetes patients had TCRB CDR3s that were moderately but significantly shorter.

This clone has just a few counts. Its antigen is not identified. Reverse transcribing all isolated RNA meant expressed TCRB transcripts were sequenced. The method was immunoSEQ multiplex PCR; TCRdb's version includes in-frame clones alone and lacks a portion of them. Of under 200,000 clones in the sample, approximately 10% are singletons; the top ten hold more than 0.4%. The germline V gene encodes CDR1 SGHRS and CDR2 YFSETQ. V dropped 2 bases and J dropped 6; count of bases not matched to a gene: 10. The CDR3 length is 16 residues. It was one heparinised blood draw, averaging around 120 mL, that each donor gave.

The sequence derives from a young man with type 1 diabetes. The chain recombines TRBV5-1 with TRBJ2-7; 11 nucleotides agree with TRBD2. The specimen was central memory CD4+ T cells from blood. The CDR3 loop is CASSLGLAGGISEQYF. The CDR3 DNA reads TGCGCCAGCAGCTTAGGCCTAGCGGGAGGAATCTCCGAGCAGTACTTC.